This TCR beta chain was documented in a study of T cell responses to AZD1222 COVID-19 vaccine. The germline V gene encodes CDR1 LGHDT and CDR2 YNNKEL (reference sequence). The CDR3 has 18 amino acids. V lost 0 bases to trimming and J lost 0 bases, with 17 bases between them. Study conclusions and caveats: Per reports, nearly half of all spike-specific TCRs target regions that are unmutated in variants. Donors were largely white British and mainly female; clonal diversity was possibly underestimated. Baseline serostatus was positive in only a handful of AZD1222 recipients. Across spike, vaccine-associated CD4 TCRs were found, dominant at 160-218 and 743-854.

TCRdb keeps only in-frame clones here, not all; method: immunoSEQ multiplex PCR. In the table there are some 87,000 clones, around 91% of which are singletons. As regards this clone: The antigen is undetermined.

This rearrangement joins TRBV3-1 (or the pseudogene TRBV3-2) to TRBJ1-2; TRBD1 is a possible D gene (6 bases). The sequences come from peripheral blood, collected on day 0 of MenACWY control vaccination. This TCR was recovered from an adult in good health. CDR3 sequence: CASSQDRAGALANYGYTF. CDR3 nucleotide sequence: TGTGCCAGCAGCCAAGATCGGGCAGGGGCGCTAGCTAACTATGGCTACACCTTC.